The 18 T cell receptor beta chains below come from one sample, sequenced in a study of cytomegalovirus exposure and HLA in healthy donors. Clones were sequenced by immunoSEQ multiplex PCR, and TCRdb holds only the in-frame ones, with some missing. This sample has about 200,000 clones; about nine tenths occur once, and the top ten carry roughly 2%. Material: PBMCs. Every receptor here comes from a woman under 30 in good health and CMV-seropositive.

The chain uses TRBV28 and TRBJ1-2; no clear D gene. Between the trimmed V and J ends, which lost 2 bases and 3 bases, there was a span of 10 bases. There are 14 residues in the CDR3. The germline CDR1 and CDR2 sequences are MDHEN and SYDVKM. The CDR3 DNA follows: TGTGCCAGCAGTTTACGTGGCGGATACTATGGCTACACCTTC. It specifies CASSLRGGYYGYTF.

This sequence joins TRBV7-9 and TRBJ2-7, with 11 bases lining up with TRBD2. This CDR3 comprises 18 residues. Trimming at V came to 5 bases and at J to 2 bases, leaving 14 bases not matched to a gene. Germline values: CDR1 SEHNR, CDR2 FQNEAQ (reference sequence). The CDR3 coding sequence is TGTGCCAGCAGCCCCATGGGGGGACTAGCGGAGAAGACCTACGAGCAGTACTTC. It translates to CASSPMGGLAEKTYEQYF.

There are a few counts of this clone. V gene TRBV2 combines with J gene TRBJ1-1; the D is unclear. CDR3 size: 14 residues. Per germline, CDR1 SNHLY and CDR2 FYNNEI. V lost 6 bases and J lost 4, with 15 bases in between. The CDR3 loop reads CASRFVPRGTEAFF. The CDR3 nucleotides read TGTGCCAGCAGATTCGTGCCGCGGGGCACTGAAGCTTTCTTT. The complete variable domain, with remaining parts taken from reference TRBV2 and TRBJ1-1, reads EPEVTQTPSHQVTQMGQEVILRCVPISNHLYFYWYRQILGQKVEFLVSFYNNEISEKSEIFDDQFSVERPDGSNFTLKIRSTKLEDSAMYFCASRFVPRGTEAFFGQGTRLTVV.

This clone was detected only once. The chain has TRBV4-1 and TRBJ2-7; possible D gene TRBD1, 6 bases. V lost 6 bases and J lost 2, with 11 bases in between. CDR1 is MGHRA, CDR2 YSYEKL, per germline. The CDR3 has 13 amino acids. The CDR3 loop reads CASRDSATYEQYF. The CDR3 DNA is TGCGCCAGCAGGGACAGCGCAACCTACGAGCAGTACTTC.

V gene TRBV14 combines with J gene TRBJ2-7, with 10 bases matching TRBD2. The CDR3 has 14 amino acids. V shed 1 base and J 5 bases; nucleotides not matched to a gene: 2. Germline V gives CDR1 SGHDN, CDR2 FVKESK. CDR3 bases: TGTGCCAGCAGCCAAGTCGGACTAGCGGACGAGCAGTACTTC. The encoded protein is CASSQVGLADEQYF. Full variable domain (remainder filled in from reference TRBV14 and TRBJ2-7): EAGVTQFPSHSVIEKGQTVTLRCDPISGHDNLYWYRRVMGKEIKFLLHFVKESKQDESGMPNNRFLAERTGGTYSTLKVQPAELEDSGVYFCASSQVGLADEQYFGPGTRLTVT.

V and J are TRBV7-9 and TRBJ2-6; no definite D call. The V gene lost 4 bases and the J gene lost 4 bases, with 8 bases spanning the gap. The CDR3 runs to 14 residues. Germline V gene sequence: CDR1 SEHNR, CDR2 FQNEAQ (reference sequence). The CDR3 is CASSSTSGANVLTF. Written as DNA, the CDR3 is TGTGCCAGCAGCTCAACGAGCGGGGCCAACGTCCTGACTTTC.

The chain employs TRBV5-1 and TRBJ1-1; D not resolved. The CDR3 loop spans 14 amino acids. Germline V gives CDR1 SGHRS, CDR2 YFSETQ. Trimming left V 1 base short and J 4 bases short, with 11 bases between. CDR3 residues: CASSLTEGITEAFF. In nucleotides, the CDR3 is TGCGCCAGCAGCTTGACGGAGGGTATCACTGAAGCTTTCTTT.

The chain couples TRBV7-3 to TRBJ2-1; TRBD2 might be the D (6 bases). V gave up 3 bases and J gave up 3 bases, with 15 bases separating them. Germline CDR1 and CDR2: SGHTA and FQGTGA. CDR3 size: 16 residues. The CDR3 coding sequence is TGTGCCAGCAGCTTGGGCGGGAACCTCGACTACAATGAGCAGTTCTTC. Translated, it gives CASSLGGNLDYNEQFF.

The chain carries TRBV28 and TRBJ2-7, with a tentative D call TRBD2 (9 bases). Germline V gene sequence: CDR1 MDHEN, CDR2 SYDVKM. The CDR3 extends over 23 amino acids. Between the trimmed V and J ends, which lost 2 bases and 4 bases, there was a span of 39 bases. The CDR3 here is CASSLGGRVWEDREGQIPYEQYF. In DNA form, the CDR3 reads TGTGCCAGCAGTTTAGGCGGGAGGGTATGGGAGGACAGGGAGGGCCAGATCCCATACGAGCAGTACTTC.

The chain is built from TRBV7-2 and TRBJ2-1, with 7 nucleotides matching TRBD2. This CDR3 comprises 16 residues. With V trimmed by 4 bases and J by 6 bases, 12 bases remained unmatched. Germline V gene data show CDR1 as SGHTA and CDR2 as FQGNSA. In DNA, the CDR3 is TGTGCCAGCAGCTCCCTCTGGGTGCGGGAGATCAATGAGCAGTTCTTC. Translation gives CASSSLWVREINEQFF. Variable domain in full (rest from reference TRBV7-2 and TRBJ2-1): GAGVSQSPSNKVTEKGKDVELRCDPISGHTALYWYRQSLGQGLEFLIYFQGNSAPDKSGLPSDRFSAERTGGSVSTLTIQRTQQEDSAVYLCASSSLWVREINEQFFGPGTRLTVL.

This CDR3 is CASSLAGGLAKNIQYF. The CDR3, as DNA: TGTGCCAGTAGTTTAGCGGGAGGGCTAGCCAAAAACATTCAGTACTTC. The chain joins TRBV19 to TRBJ2-4; 11 positions match TRBD2. Losses at the gene ends were 5 bases for V and 0 bases for J; bases not matched to a gene: 3. Germline values: CDR1 LNHDA, CDR2 SQIVND (reference sequence). The CDR3 consists of 16 residues.

The chain's CDR3 is CAWNFGVVLPIYTGELFF. As DNA, the CDR3 is TGTGCCTGGAATTTCGGGGTCGTACTCCCTATATACACCGGGGAGCTGTTTTTT. The chain couples TRBV30 to TRBJ2-2, with D possibly TRBD2 on 5 matching bases. This CDR3 comprises 18 residues. The V end was cut by 4 bases, the J end by 3 bases, with 24 bases between. Germline CDR1 and CDR2: GTSNPN and SVGIG (reference sequence).

This sequence joins TRBV7-9 and TRBJ2-7; possibly TRBD1 for D (6 bases). V was clipped by 0 bases and J by 6 bases, with 12 bases between them. Germline CDR1 reads SEHNR; CDR2 reads FQNEAQ (reference sequence). The CDR3 consists of 14 residues. The CDR3 sequence: CASSLAQGISEQYF. CDR3 nucleotide sequence: TGTGCCAGCAGCTTAGCCCAGGGGATTAGCGAGCAGTACTTC. Based on the CDR3 plus reference TRBV7-9 and TRBJ2-7, the full variable domain is DTGVSQNPRHKITKRGQNVTFRCDPISEHNRLYWYRQTLGQGPEFLTYFQNEAQLEKSRLLSDRFSAERPKGSFSTLEIQRTEQGDSAMYLCASSLAQGISEQYFGPGTRLTVT.

About this clone: Other DNA sequences of this sample code for an identical CDR3. This chain connects TRBV27 to TRBJ1-1; TRBD1 might be the D (6 bases). The CDR3 has 14 residues. V lost 2 bases, J lost 0 bases, and 7 bases lay in between. Germline V lookup: CDR1 MNHEY, CDR2 SMNVEV (reference sequence). The CDR3 loop reads CASSLQGLNTEAFF. In DNA, the CDR3 is TGTGCCAGCAGTTTACAGGGGTTGAACACTGAAGCTTTCTTT.

This clone turned up a few times. The rearrangement joins TRBV5-1 to TRBJ2-3, with TRBD2 matching over 7 bases. The CDR3 is made up of 16 amino acids. Germline V gene lookup returns CDR1 SGHRS and CDR2 YFSETQ. The V gene end was trimmed by 4 bases and the J gene end by 0 bases; junction bases not matched to a gene: 8. The DNA for the CDR3 is TGCGCCAGCAGCGGGACCGGGACTATGAGCACAGATACGCAGTATTTT. Encoded protein: CASSGTGTMSTDTQYF.

This clone was seen ten or more times. V gene TRBV5-1 combines with J gene TRBJ2-5; 11 bases fit TRBD2. This CDR3 is 12 amino acids long. The V gene's germline CDR1 is SGHRS and CDR2 YFSETQ. V gave up 8 bases and J gave up 4 bases; unmatched junction bases: 1. The CDR3 here is CASTSGGETQYF. DNA of the CDR3: TGCGCCAGTACTAGCGGGGGAGAGACCCAGTACTTC.

In this sample, this clone turned up once. This chain links TRBV27 with TRBJ1-2; 8 bases are a match to TRBD1. The CDR3 has 16 amino acids. Germline CDR1 and CDR2: MNHEY and SMNVEV (reference sequence). V was clipped by 4 bases and J by 2 bases; unmatched bases: 9. The CDR3 DNA sequence: TGTGCCAGCAGTTCCTTCGGACAGGGAGGAAACTATGGCTACACCTTC. Translated, it gives CASSSFGQGGNYGYTF.

The rearrangement uses TRBV15 and TRBJ1-5; a weak D match, TRBD1 (5 bases). The CDR3 covers 18 residues. Trimming shortened V by 0 bases and J by 0 bases, and 15 bases separated the two germline ends. Germline CDR1 is LNHNV and CDR2 is YYDKDF (reference sequence). The CDR3 spells CATSRESARVNSNQPQHF. The CDR3 bases are TGTGCCACCAGCAGAGAGTCGGCCAGGGTAAATAGCAATCAGCCCCAGCATTTT.